This T cell receptor beta chain was found in a study of Ad26.COV2.S vaccination and SARS-CoV-2 variants. Whole-study context: Dosing was one shot or two shots 56 days apart.

Treatment noted: roughly 18 received Ad26.COV2.S at low or high dose, single or two shots; roughly 5 received placebo; per-sample allocation not given. Day 63 following the first vaccine or placebo injection was when the samples were taken. Libraries were prepared by immunoSEQ multiplex PCR; TCRdb keeps only in-frame clonotypes and omits some of them. The data contain roughly 300,000 clones, 65% to 90% of them singletons. The sequencing used peripheral blood, collected in a trial of Ad26.COV2.S vaccine versus placebo. This TCR derives from a person between 18 and 59 years old who received the Ad26.COV2.S COVID-19 vaccine or a placebo.

CDR3 region: CASSQVPGKQFF. The CDR3 nucleotides are TGTGCCAGCAGCCAAGTCCCGGGTAAGCAGTTCTTC. This chain connects TRBV4-2 to TRBJ2-1; D ambiguous. This CDR3 region has 12 residues. The V gene lost 1 base and the J gene lost 11 bases, with 9 bases spanning the gap. Germline CDR1 LGHNA, CDR2 YNFKEQ.